One and the same sample provided the 4 T cell receptor beta chains below, sequenced in a study of T cells in Graves' hyperthyroidism and ophthalmopathy. Researchers amplified the TCR beta CDR3 regions from RNA transcripts. HTBI primers were employed in a first-round RT-PCR of the TCR CDR3. TCRdb reprocessed the multiplex PCR reads via MiXCR and lists one record per CDR3 protein. In the table there are 500,000 to 750,000 distinct CDR3 sequences, roughly 50% of which are singletons. Sequencing was done on a sample of peripheral blood or thyroid tissue (not recorded which). The receptors stem from a woman aged 18-29 years with Graves' hyperthyroidism.

The sample holds many counts of this clonotype. The V call is TRBV20-1, the J call TRBJ1-2; D is possibly TRBD1 (5 bases). This CDR3 spans 15 amino acids. The V end lost 3 bases, the J end lost 5 bases, and 19 bases lay between the germline ends. The germline V gene has CDR1 DFQATT and CDR2 SNEGSKA (reference sequence). CDR3 in amino acids: CSASGQGLLAYGYTF. The DNA of the CDR3 is TGCAGTGCTAGTGGCCAGGGTCTATTGGCGTATGGCTACACCTTC.

This clonotype has a count of ten or more. The chain has TRBV12-3 or TRBV12-4 and TRBJ1-4, with D unresolved. This CDR3 comprises 15 residues. Trimming left V 4 bases short and J 4 bases short, with 13 bases between. This chain's CDR3 is CASSSRTGVNEKLFF. The CDR3 nucleotides are TGTGCCAGCAGTTCTAGGACGGGAGTTAATGAAAAACTGTTTTTT.

Many counts were recorded for this clonotype. The chain couples TRBV6-5 to TRBJ1-2, with 10 positions matching TRBD1. The junction had 3 bases not matched to a gene; V was cut back by 3 bases and J by 5 bases. This CDR3 is built from 14 residues. CDR1 MNHEY and CDR2 SVGAGI come from the germline V gene. CDR3 residues: CASSYRGQGYGYTF. In DNA, the CDR3 is TGTGCCAGCAGTTATAGGGGACAGGGGTATGGCTACACCTTC.

This clonotype has a handful of counts. The chain links TRBV3-1 to TRBJ1-2; 11 nucleotides agree with TRBD1. Unmatched junction bases numbered 9, after V lost 5 bases and J lost 7 bases. Germline V gene data show CDR1 as LGHDT and CDR2 as YNNKEL (reference sequence). This CDR3 has 15 residues. Here the CDR3 reads CASSAPGQGVVGYTF. CDR3 sequence (DNA): TGTGCCAGCAGCGCCCCGGGACAGGGGGTGGTTGGCTACACCTTC.